This T cell receptor beta chain was captured by sequencing in a study of blood T cell repertoires in COVID-19 (dated by TCRdb to 2018 to 2021). Background for the entire study: Collaborator samples came from the United States, Italy and Spain and covered acute and convalescent phases of COVID-19. The prospective study material was composed of cDNA or gDNA derived from T cells, B-cell-depleted T cells, or PBMCs. Deeply sampled blood TCRbeta repertoires from subjects exposed to, actively infected with, or recovered from COVID-19 were included in the dataset. The repertoires were released in a freely available public database meant as a resource for research on the immune response to SARS-CoV-2. Samples were obtained from the ongoing ImmuneRACE study (first 160 participants) and from over 1,000 subjects provided by 6 global collaborators. The sample metadata nearly always contained a de-identified subject ID, COVID-19 status, age in years and sex. Where available, HLA class I and class II types were taken from metadata supplied by the sample provider and were not determined by assay-based typing. The paper's findings and limits, for the study overall: The quantity of clinical and demographic metadata differed by source and by participant and was supplied without curation.

Regarding this clone: Its antigen is still unknown. Base qualities are missing; no much larger clone stands one base away.

Each collaborating institution followed its own protocols to collect whole blood in K2EDTA tubes. For TCRbeta analysis, collaborators shipped samples in one of three forms: frozen whole blood, isolated PBMCs, or DNA extracted from either of those sample types. The immunoSEQ Assay, a bias-controlled multiplex PCR, was used to amplify TCRbeta CDR3 regions from genomic DNA. In the paper's pipeline: The number of nucleated cells in each sample was estimated by amplification of reference gene primers within the assay. Sequence reads were collapsed and filtered to measure the absolute abundance of every unique TCRbeta CDR3 rearrangement. For each sample, productive Simpson clonality was calculated as the square root of Simpson's diversity index across productive rearrangements. In TCRdb, the immuneACCESS table is reduced to in-frame sequences with V and J assigned. These tables do not hold every clone; where another copy was compared, an unresolved V gene accounts for under half, and the others remain unexplained. Clone size and V and J calls were adopted from that table, with D and trimming inferred from the DNA. The sample table contains about 210,000 clones; only one count was recorded for approximately 85% of them. About 7.3% of the sample goes to the ten largest clones.

Sequenced input: peripheral blood. The TCR was taken from a woman aged 45-60 years with active or convalescent COVID-19.

The CDR3 region: CASSLTGTGDQDTF. The sequenced DNA: TGCGCCAGCAGCTTGACCGGCACAGGGGATCAAGACACCTTC. The chain uses TRBV5-1 and TRBJ1-2, with 7 junctional bases fitting TRBD1. Germline trimming: 1 base from V, 12 bases from J; junction bases outside gene matches: 12. In the germline V gene, CDR1 corresponds to SGHRS and CDR2 to YFSETQ. Reading from cysteine to phenylalanine, the CDR3 counts 14 amino acids. CDR3 DNA only is kept here, 42 bases in frame from base 1.